This T cell receptor beta chain was recorded in a study of cytomegalovirus exposure and HLA in healthy donors (dated by TCRdb to about 2017). About the investigation overall: An earlier analysis of about 560 of the donors reported approximately 280 Gb of sequence data and 117 million unique TCR beta sequences obtained from approximately 180 million T cells. An early release that covered some 640 HLA-typed donors contained approximately 300 gigabases of sequencing data and approximately 85 million unique TCR sequences. Among the 398 genotyped donors, around 81% belonged to the genetic ancestry cluster associated with self-reported Caucasian donors. The study was designed to test whether signatures of past pathogen exposure could be identified by cataloging public T cell receptors. Using immunosequencing, the study profiled T cell repertoires from fewer than 700 subjects and related those repertoires to cytomegalovirus serostatus. A separate validation cohort of roughly 120 different subjects was used in addition to the 666-subject first cohort. To predict cytomegalovirus infection status, the study brought together high-throughput TCR immunosequencing, statistical association of individual TCRs with disease status, and machine learning. A later analysis re-analyzed previously published TCR beta repertoires from roughly 630 donors and added high-resolution HLA genotyping to study TCR occurrence patterns. The later analysis used no new phenotypic data to find candidate immune exposures, relying instead on TCR beta sequences and their occurrence across donors. To decide whether each TCR beta V gene segment behaved as functional or pseudogenic, an earlier analysis of some 600 of the donors relied on high-throughput TCR beta sequencing. Donor age, sex, ethnicity and CMV serostatus were collected together with the repertoire data. A later genetic analysis took genome-wide SNP genotypes for 398 of the 666 donors and used that subset as a discovery cohort. Every repertoire in the discovery cohort had been generated on one and the same sequencing platform. Both class I and class II loci were covered by HLA typing, at four-digit resolution. Typing coverage varied by locus: roughly 620-640 donors for A, B, C, DRB1 and DQB1; 522 for DQA1; more than 600 for DPA1; around 450 for DPB1. Several DR-DQ haplotypes were handled as single units for association and clustering because linkage in the cohort was strong. Among about 370 genotyped donors of the cohort, an average of approximately 200,000 unique TCR beta nucleotide sequences was sequenced per donor, of which about 18% were non-productive.

Results and caveats for the whole study, not just this receptor: Some IMGT-functional V segments, including TRBV6-2 and TRBV6-3, could not be distinguished by the 87-base-pair reads and were therefore excluded. Only TCR beta chains were sequenced in this cohort, and the absence of alpha or paired-chain data limited detectable features. Specific HLA alleles were associated with roughly 17,000 TCR beta sequences at a false discovery rate of 0.05 in a later analysis. A later analysis reported that several top co-occurrence clusters appeared linked to parvovirus B19, influenza, CMV and Epstein-Barr virus. While some public TCRs were present in many individuals, most TCR sequences turned up only very rarely across donors. The only immune exposure information available for the cohort was CMV serostatus. In vitro tests confirmed that a few of the cytomegalovirus-associated TCR beta chains recognize cytomegalovirus antigens. The study listed 164 TCR beta chains as associated with cytomegalovirus. The earlier analysis of fewer than 750 of the donors excluded some 15 rarely observed V segments, including chromosome 9 orphons, because counts were too low. In both the original and validation cohorts, the classifier was reported to diagnose cytomegalovirus status with high specificity and sensitivity. In a later analysis, the rate of TCR association differed among HLA loci, with DRB1 alleles having the most associated TCRs and HLA-C alleles having the fewest. Broadly in line with IMGT annotations, most TCR beta V segments showed up in productive rearrangements about 87% or about 30% of the time in an earlier analysis of 450 to 600 of the donors. According to a later analysis, most CMV-associated TCR beta chains appeared to be HLA-restricted, and the HLA associations seemed to be driven largely by CMV exposure. The authors suggested that the approach could potentially be generalized to other disease states and immunological phenotypes. Because HLA typing was missing for some donors at each locus, association tests included only the typed subset. A cluster of highly shared sequence variants was judged likely to be a technical artifact of the sequencing pipeline. In a later analysis, HLA-associated TCR beta chains were found to be more clonally expanded and to have lower generation probabilities than equally common non-associated chains. An association between a missense DCLRE1C variant and V-gene and J-gene trimming of TCR beta chains was found in a later genetic analysis and replicated in an independent cohort. When HLA alleles, especially DR and DQ, strongly co-occurred, TCR associations were difficult to assign to individual alleles. A later genetic analysis reported fewer N-insertions in productive TCRs among donors in an Asian-associated ancestry cluster than the roughly 640-donor mean. Presence/absence analyses assumed roughly uniform sequencing depth across donors, an assumption that may not hold. Correlated functional status among segregating V segments might reflect linkage disequilibrium, but an unknown experimental factor could not be ruled out. A further reported finding was that TCR beta sequences accurately predicted the HLA-A and HLA-B alleles for most subjects in the first cohort.

The library was made by the immunoSEQ multiplex PCR assay. The multiplex PCR relied on a mix of 60 forward primers for TCR Vbeta segments and 13 reverse primers for TCR Jbeta segments. A multiplex PCR assay on genomic DNA amplified the CDR3 region of rearranged TCR beta genes. Amplified TCR beta libraries were sequenced as 87-base-pair reads on the Illumina HiSeq System. The original methods were these. Across the roughly 640 repertoires, a later analysis counted tens of millions of unique TCR beta chains, roughly 11 million of which were shared by at least two donors. To remove PCR and sequencing errors, raw reads were error-corrected and collapsed into unique sequences using a nearest-neighbor algorithm that merged closely related sequences. V, D and J gene segments were assigned by aligning CDR3 sequences to IMGT reference sequences. For a sequence to be retained, at least a six-nucleotide match to both a V gene segment and a J gene segment was required. Rearrangements were called productive when the CDR3 lacked stop codons and stayed in frame with V and J; all others were non-productive. CDR3 was defined by IMGT convention, running from the second conserved V-encoded cysteine to the conserved J-encoded phenylalanine. Sequences without an unambiguous match to a single V gene segment were excluded from the earlier analysis of about 640 of the donors. In an earlier analysis of approximately 590 of the donors, V segments were called functional above 56.7% productive rearrangements and were called segregating when the between-donor standard deviation exceeded 5%. A statistical classification framework was built for diagnosing cytomegalovirus status from the catalog of TCR beta chain sequences. A later analysis assigned V and J genes by comparing TCR nucleotide sequences with IMGT/GENE-DB human TR gene sequences. A later analysis assigned CDR3 sequences and most-parsimonious VDJ recombination scenarios with the TCRdist pipeline. In a later analysis, each TCR beta chain was defined by its CDR3 amino acid sequence together with its V-gene family, and reads lacking a unique V-gene family were excluded. A later analysis removed 500 to 600 highly shared, low-generation-probability nucleotide sequences to deal with suspected cross-contamination and a sequencing artifact. In a later analysis, a clonal expansion index was calculated for each public chain from normalized within-repertoire ranks of inferred template counts. A later analysis computed generation probabilities with a VDJ recombination model fitted to out-of-frame rearrangements, and checked the results against IGoR. In a later analysis, TCR-TCR, TCR-HLA and TCR-CMV co-occurrence was scored with hypergeometric tests, and a repertoire-size bias correction was applied to TCR pairs. False discovery rates were estimated in a later analysis by permuting HLA or CMV assignments 20 times. A later analysis grouped co-occurring TCRs with DBSCAN, adding TCRdist sequence similarity when clustering within HLA-allele-positive subsets. For co-occurrence clustering, repertoires with fewer than 30,000 or more than 120,000 public chains were excluded, along with about five repertoires with anomalous nucleotide sharing. The table comes from immuneACCESS by way of TCRdb, which keeps in-frame sequences with V and J called. Part of the clones is missing from these tables; in studies checked, under half for an unresolved V gene and the rest for unknown reasons. V, J and clone size reflect that table, while D and trimming were determined from the DNA. The sample table shows 130,000 to 150,000 clones, and about three quarters are seen once. 13% to 15% of the sample is in the top ten clones.

In total, around 600 healthy bone marrow donors made up the cohort. Cohort members were all nominally healthy when sampled, although unrecorded immune exposures were likely present. CMV serostatus was recorded as positive for 289 and negative for about 50% of the 666 cohort members, whereas no CMV serostatus was recorded for the donor in question. A peripheral blood sample was provided by each donor, and peripheral blood mononuclear cells were used for TCR beta sequencing. Genomic DNA was extracted from the blood cell samples with the Qiagen DNeasy Blood Extraction Kit. CDR1 and CDR2 are drawn from the germline V gene (reference sequence): LNHDA, SQIVND. Between the V and J ends, shortened by 1 base and 7 bases respectively, the junction contains 20 bases. Including the terminal cysteine and phenylalanine, the CDR3 comprises 17 residues. The entry retains the CDR3 DNA only, 51 bases that are in frame from base 1.

There are a few counts of this clone. It lacks a known antigen. Base qualities are not at hand, and no much larger clone is one base apart. Sequenced material: PBMCs. The sequence came from a human donor in good health. Here the chain combines TRBV19 and TRBJ2-1, with no confidently assigned D gene. CDR3 region: CASSIVYPVSESNEQFF. The DNA reads as follows: TGTGCCAGTAGTATAGTGTACCCGGTCTCCGAAAGTAATGAGCAGTTCTTC.